The sample holds a few counts of the clone carrying this T cell receptor (beta chain). This record belongs to a study of blood T cell repertoires in COVID-19. Turning to the study itself: Some COVID-19 samples were acute and others convalescent; all came from the United States, Italy and Spain.

Some clones are missing from TCRdb's copy, which holds only in-frame ones; the method was immunoSEQ multiplex PCR. The sample contains 150,000 to 200,000 clones, around 67% of which appear only once. This sequence originates from a woman aged 80 or over with acute or convalescent COVID-19. Input material: peripheral blood.

This CDR3 is CASSEALAGYSEQYF. CDR3 DNA sequence: TGTGCCAGCAGTGAGGCTCTAGCGGGGTACTCTGAGCAGTACTTC. The chain combines TRBV25-1 with TRBJ2-7, with 9 bases identical to TRBD2. J lost 7 bases, V lost 3 bases, and 10 bases had no gene match. The germline V gene encodes CDR1 MGHDK and CDR2 SYGVNS. This CDR3 contains 15 residues.